This TCR beta chain originates from a study of siplizumab effects on memory and regulatory T cells (dated by TCRdb to about 2019). For context, the study as a whole: The study looked at the effect of siplizumab, an anti-CD2 antibody, on alloreactive T-cell subsets in allogeneic mixed lymphocyte reactions made from human PBMCs. General conclusions and limits of the study: Siplizumab significantly reduced the cumulative frequency of alloreactive sequences traceable to unstimulated CD4+ memory T cells. Sequences below about 10^-5 frequency were poorly captured, so only a minor fraction of alloreactive clones could be mapped to unstimulated subsets. In reactions with siplizumab, an average of approximately 69% of mappable alloreactive CD4+ clones were Treg-derived, compared with roughly 27% in control reactions. Compared with memory T cells, unstimulated naive T cells appeared more diverse, and naive cells seemed to make a substantial contribution to the alloresponse. Whether proliferating Tregs from siplizumab cultures were suppressive was not functionally confirmed. A naive or memory phenotype could not be assigned to roughly 80-97% of proliferating CD4+ or CD8+ clones.

Libraries came from the immunoSEQ multiplex PCR assay. About 10^5 TCR templates per sample were assayed by the deep sequencing platform. Genomic DNA extracted from sorted T cells was used for TCRbeta CDR3 sequencing. Processing in the source paper ran as follows. The R programming language was used for clonal analysis of TCRbeta CDR3 data. Comparing unstimulated samples against CFSE-low samples taken after the reaction was how alloreactive CD4+ and CD8+ clones were defined. Regulatory or non-regulatory origin of alloreactive CD4+ clones was assigned by matching sequences to the sorted unstimulated Treg and non-Treg repertoires. TCRdb's version of the immuneACCESS table is confined to in-frame rearrangements and falls short of the full clone set. An unresolved V gene accounts for under half of the shortfall where checked; the remainder is of unknown origin. That table furnishes V, J and clone size, whereas the DNA furnished D and trimming. The sample table holds approximately 100,000 clones, of which about 90% were seen once. The ten top clones hold approximately 12% of the sample.

V was cut back by 4 bases and J by 0 bases, leaving a gap of 19 bases between them. Taken from cysteine to phenylalanine, the CDR3 has 17 residues. The CDR3 DNA has 51 bases and is translated from base 1. In the germline V gene, CDR1 corresponds to MDHEN and CDR2 to SYDVKM. Worth noting for this clone: Its recognized antigen is unknown. Per-nucleotide qualities are absent, and no much larger clonotype sits a single base away.

Sorted unstimulated T cells and proliferating T cells recovered from mixed lymphocyte reactions underwent TCRbeta CDR3 sequencing. Fresh whole blood from roughly ten HLA-typed healthy donors served as the source for isolating PBMCs. Unstimulated CD4+ non-regulatory T cells were FACS-sorted to map the origin of alloreactive clones. The chain employs TRBV28 and TRBJ2-7; the D segment could be TRBD2, given 7 matching bases. The source of this sequence is a human donor in good health. Input material: non-Treg CD4+ T cells sorted from blood. This sample's cell subset or site label indicates: FACS-sorted unstimulated CD4+ non-regulatory T cells. CDR3 region: CASSYPESAGASYEQYF. The nucleotides read TGTGCCAGCAGTTACCCCGAGTCTGCGGGGGCCTCCTACGAGCAGTACTTC.